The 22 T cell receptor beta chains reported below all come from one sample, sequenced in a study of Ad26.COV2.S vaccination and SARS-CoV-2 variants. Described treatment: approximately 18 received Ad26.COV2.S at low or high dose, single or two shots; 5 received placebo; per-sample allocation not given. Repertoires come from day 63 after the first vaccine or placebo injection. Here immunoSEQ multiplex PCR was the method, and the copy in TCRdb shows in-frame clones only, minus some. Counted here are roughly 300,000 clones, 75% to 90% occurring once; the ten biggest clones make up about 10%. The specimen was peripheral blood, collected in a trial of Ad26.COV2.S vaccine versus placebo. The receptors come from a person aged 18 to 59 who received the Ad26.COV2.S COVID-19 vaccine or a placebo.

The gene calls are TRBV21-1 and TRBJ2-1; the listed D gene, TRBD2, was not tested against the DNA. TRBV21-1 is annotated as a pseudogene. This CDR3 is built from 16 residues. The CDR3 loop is CASSKESGRDYNEQFF. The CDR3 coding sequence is TGTGCCAGCAGCAAAGAAAGCGGGAGGGATTACAATGAGCAGTTCTTC.

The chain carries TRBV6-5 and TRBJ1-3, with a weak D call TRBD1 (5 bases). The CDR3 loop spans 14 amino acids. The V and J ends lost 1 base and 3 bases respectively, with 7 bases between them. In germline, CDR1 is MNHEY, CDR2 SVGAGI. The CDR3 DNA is TGTGCCAGCAGTTACTTAGGGGTTGGAAACACCATATATTTT. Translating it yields CASSYLGVGNTIYF.

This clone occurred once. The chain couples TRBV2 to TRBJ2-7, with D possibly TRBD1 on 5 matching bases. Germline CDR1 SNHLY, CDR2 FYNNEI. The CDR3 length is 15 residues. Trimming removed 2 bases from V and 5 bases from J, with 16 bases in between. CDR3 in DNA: TGTGCCAGCAGTGAATTGGGGCCCGAATATCACGAGCAGTACTTC. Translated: CASSELGPEYHEQYF.

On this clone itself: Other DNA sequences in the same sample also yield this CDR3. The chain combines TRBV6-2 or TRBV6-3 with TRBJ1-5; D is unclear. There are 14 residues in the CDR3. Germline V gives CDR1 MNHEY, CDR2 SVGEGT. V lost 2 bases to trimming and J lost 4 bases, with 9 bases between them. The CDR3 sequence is CASSYLGSNQPQHF. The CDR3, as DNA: TGTGCCAGCAGTTACCTCGGTTCTAATCAGCCCCAGCATTTT.

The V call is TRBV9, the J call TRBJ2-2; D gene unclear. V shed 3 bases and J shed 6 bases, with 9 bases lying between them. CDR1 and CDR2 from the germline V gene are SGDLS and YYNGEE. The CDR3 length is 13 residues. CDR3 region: CASSADLAGELFF. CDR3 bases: TGTGCCAGCAGCGCCGACCTTGCCGGGGAGCTGTTTTTT.

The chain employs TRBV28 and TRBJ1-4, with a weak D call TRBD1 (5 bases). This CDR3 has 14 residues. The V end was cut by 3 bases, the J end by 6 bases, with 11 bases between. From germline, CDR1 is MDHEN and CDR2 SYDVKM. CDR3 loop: CASSLGDSYEKLFF. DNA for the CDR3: TGTGCCAGCAGTTTGGGGGACTCCTATGAAAAACTGTTTTTT.

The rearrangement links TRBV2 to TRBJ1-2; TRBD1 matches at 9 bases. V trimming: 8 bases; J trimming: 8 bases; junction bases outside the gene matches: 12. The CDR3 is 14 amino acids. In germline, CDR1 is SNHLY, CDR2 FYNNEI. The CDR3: CASGGTGPISGYTF. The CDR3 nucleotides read TGTGCCAGCGGGGGGACAGGGCCTATTTCGGGCTACACCTTC. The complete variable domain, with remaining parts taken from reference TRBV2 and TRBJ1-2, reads EPEVTQTPSHQVTQMGQEVILRCVPISNHLYFYWYRQILGQKVEFLVSFYNNEISEKSEIFDDQFSVERPDGSNFTLKIRSTKLEDSAMYFCASGGTGPISGYTFGSGTRLTVV.

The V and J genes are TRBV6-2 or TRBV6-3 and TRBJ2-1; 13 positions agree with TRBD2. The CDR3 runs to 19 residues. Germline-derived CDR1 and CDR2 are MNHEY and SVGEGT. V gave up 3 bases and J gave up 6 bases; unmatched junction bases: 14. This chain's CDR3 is CASSYPGTSGKLSPNEQFF. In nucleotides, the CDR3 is TGTGCCAGCAGTTATCCGGGGACTAGCGGGAAACTTTCCCCCAATGAGCAGTTCTTC.

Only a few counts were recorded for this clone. The CDR3 nucleotides are TGTGCCAGTAGTCCCAGGGGTCTGGTTTCCTACGAGCAGTACTTC. It specifies CASSPRGLVSYEQYF. The rearrangement uses TRBV19 and TRBJ2-7, with D perhaps matching TRBD1 (6 bases). Germline lookup yields CDR1 LNHDA and CDR2 SQIVND (reference sequence). The CDR3 is 15 residues long. V was cut by 5 bases and J by 1 base, with 15 bases left in between. Combining the CDR3 with reference TRBV19 and TRBJ2-7 gives the whole variable domain DGGITQSPKYLFRKEGQNVTLSCEQNLNHDAMYWYRQDPGQGLRLIYYSQIVNDFQKGDIAEGYSVSREKKESFPLTVTSAQKNPTAFYLCASSPRGLVSYEQYFGPGTRLTVT.

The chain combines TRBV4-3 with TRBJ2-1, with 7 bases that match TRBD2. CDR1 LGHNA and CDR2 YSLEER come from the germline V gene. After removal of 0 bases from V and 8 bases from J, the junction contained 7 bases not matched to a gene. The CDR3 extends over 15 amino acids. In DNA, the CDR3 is TGCGCCAGCAGCCAAGAGCTAGGGACTAACTATGAGCAGTTCTTC. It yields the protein CASSQELGTNYEQFF.

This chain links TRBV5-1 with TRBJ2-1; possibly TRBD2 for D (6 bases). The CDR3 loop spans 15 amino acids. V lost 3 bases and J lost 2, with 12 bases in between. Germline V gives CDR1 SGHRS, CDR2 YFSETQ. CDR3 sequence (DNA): TGCGCCAGCAGCTCCTCCGGGAGCCCCTACAATGAGCAGTTCTTC. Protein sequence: CASSSSGSPYNEQFF.

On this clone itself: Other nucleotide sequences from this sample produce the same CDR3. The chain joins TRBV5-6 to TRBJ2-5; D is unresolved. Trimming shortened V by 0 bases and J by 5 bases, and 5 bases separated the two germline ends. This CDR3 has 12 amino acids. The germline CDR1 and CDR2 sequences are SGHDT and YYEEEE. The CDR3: CASSLVQETQYF. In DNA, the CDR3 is TGTGCCAGCAGCTTGGTTCAGGAGACCCAGTACTTC.

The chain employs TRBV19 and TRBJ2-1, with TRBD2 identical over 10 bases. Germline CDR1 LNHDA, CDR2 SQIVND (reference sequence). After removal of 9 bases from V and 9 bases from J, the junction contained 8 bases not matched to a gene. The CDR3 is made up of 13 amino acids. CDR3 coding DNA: TGTGCCAGATGGGAGAAGCGGGAGGGTGAGCAGTTCTTC. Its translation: CARWEKREGEQFF.

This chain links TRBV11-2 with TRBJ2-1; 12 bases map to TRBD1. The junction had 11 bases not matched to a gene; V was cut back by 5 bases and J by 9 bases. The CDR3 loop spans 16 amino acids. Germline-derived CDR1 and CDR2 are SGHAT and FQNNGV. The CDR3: CASSPRPGTGGGEQFF. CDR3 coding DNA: TGTGCCAGCAGCCCCCGTCCCGGGACAGGGGGCGGTGAGCAGTTCTTC.

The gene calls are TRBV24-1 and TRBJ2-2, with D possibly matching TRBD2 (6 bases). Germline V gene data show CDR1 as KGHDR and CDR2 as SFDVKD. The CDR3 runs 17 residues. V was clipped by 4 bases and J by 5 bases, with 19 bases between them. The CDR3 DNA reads TGTGCCACCAGTGACCCCCTATCGGAGGGAGTGACCGGGGAGCTGTTTTTT. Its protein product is CATSDPLSEGVTGELFF.

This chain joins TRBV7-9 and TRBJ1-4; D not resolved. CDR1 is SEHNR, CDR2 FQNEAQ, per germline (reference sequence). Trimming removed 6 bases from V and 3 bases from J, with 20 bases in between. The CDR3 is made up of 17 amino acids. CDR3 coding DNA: TGTGCCAGCAGTCGGCCGTTTACCGGTGGGGCTAATGAAAAACTGTTTTTT. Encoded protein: CASSRPFTGGANEKLFF.

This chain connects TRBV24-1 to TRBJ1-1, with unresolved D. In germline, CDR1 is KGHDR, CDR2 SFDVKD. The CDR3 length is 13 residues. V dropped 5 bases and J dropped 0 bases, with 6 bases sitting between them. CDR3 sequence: CATSGSMNTEAFF. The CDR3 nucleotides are TGTGCCACCAGTGGCAGCATGAACACTGAAGCTTTCTTT.

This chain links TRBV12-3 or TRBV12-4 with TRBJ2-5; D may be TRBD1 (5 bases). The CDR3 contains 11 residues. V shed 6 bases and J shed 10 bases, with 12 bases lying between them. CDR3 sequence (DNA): TGTGCCAGCAGCGAGGACAACGACCAGTACTTC. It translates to CASSEDNDQYF.

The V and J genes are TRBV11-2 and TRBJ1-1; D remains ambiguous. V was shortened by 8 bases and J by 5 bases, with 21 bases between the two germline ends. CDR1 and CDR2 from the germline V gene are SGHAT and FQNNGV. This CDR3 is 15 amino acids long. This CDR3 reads CASCLDGRERTEAFF. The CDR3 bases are TGTGCCAGCTGCCTGGACGGACGGGAGAGGACTGAAGCTTTCTTT.

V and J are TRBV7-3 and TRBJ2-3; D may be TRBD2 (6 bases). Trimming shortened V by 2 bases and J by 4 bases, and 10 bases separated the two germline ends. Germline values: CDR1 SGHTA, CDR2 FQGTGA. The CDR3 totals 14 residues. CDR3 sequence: CASSLQGGSDTQYF. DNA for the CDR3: TGTGCCAGCAGCTTACAGGGAGGTTCAGATACGCAGTATTTT.

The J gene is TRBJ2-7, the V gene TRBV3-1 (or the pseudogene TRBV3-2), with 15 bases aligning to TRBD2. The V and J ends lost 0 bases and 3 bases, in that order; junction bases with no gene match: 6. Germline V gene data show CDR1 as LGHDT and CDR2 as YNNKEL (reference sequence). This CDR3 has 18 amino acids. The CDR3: CASSQDLWTSGRGYEQYF. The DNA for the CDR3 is TGTGCCAGCAGCCAAGATCTCTGGACTAGCGGGAGGGGCTACGAGCAGTACTTC.

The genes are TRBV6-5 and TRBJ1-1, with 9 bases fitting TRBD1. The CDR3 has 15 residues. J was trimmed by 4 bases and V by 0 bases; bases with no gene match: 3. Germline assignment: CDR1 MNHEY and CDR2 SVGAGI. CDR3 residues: CASSYSLTGGTEAFF. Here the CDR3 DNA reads TGTGCCAGCAGTTACTCGTTGACAGGGGGCACTGAAGCTTTCTTT.